This T cell receptor (beta chain) derives from a study of blood T cell repertoires in COVID-19. Profiling relied on immunoSEQ multiplex PCR, and the TCRdb table lists in-frame clones only, not all of them. The table shows around 190,000 clones, with 79% occurring only once. The CDR3 sequence is 13 residues long. CDR1 and CDR2 from the germline V gene are MNHEY and SMNVEV (reference sequence). V lost 4 bases and J lost 5; bases outside the gene matches: 1. This chain uses TRBV27 with TRBJ1-4; TRBD1 aligns across 7 bases. Sequenced material: peripheral blood. The source of this sequence is a middle-aged woman with COVID-19, enrolled during active disease. In DNA form, the CDR3 reads TGTGCCAGCAGTTGGGGACAGAATGAAAAACTGTTTTTT. It yields the protein CASSWGQNEKLFF.